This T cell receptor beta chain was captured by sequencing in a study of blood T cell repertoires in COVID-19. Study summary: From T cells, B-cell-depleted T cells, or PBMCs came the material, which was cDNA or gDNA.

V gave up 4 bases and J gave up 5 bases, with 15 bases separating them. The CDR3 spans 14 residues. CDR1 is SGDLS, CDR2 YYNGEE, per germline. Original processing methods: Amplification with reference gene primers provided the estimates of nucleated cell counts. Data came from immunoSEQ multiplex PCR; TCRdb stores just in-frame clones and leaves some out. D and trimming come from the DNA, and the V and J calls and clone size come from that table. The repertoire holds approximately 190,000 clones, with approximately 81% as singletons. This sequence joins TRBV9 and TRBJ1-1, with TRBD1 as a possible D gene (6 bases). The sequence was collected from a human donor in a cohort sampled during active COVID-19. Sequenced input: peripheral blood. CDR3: CASSSMGTLTEAFF. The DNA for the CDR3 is TGTGCCAGCAGCTCTATGGGGACACTAACTGAAGCTTTCTTT.